The next 4 T cell receptor beta chains were all read from a single sample in a study of T cells in localized non-small cell lung cancer. Here immunoSEQ multiplex PCR was the method, and the copy in TCRdb shows in-frame clones only, minus some. Among about 57,000 clones listed, more than 85% were seen once. Material: peripheral blood, obtained before any cancer treatment. The receptors were gathered from a man aged 40-75 years with stage I lung adenocarcinoma.

This rearrangement joins TRBV5-5 to TRBJ2-2; D gene unclear. In germline, CDR1 is SGHKS, CDR2 YYEKEE (reference sequence). The V and J ends lost 1 base and 9 bases respectively, with 10 bases between them. This CDR3 comprises 13 residues. Here the CDR3 DNA reads TGTGCCAGCAGCTTGCTATACGGTCGGGAGCTGTTTTTT. This codes for CASSLLYGRELFF.

J is TRBJ2-5 and V is TRBV9; D perhaps matches TRBD1 (5 bases). CDR1 is SGDLS and CDR2 is YYNGEE in the germline V gene. The CDR3 covers 13 residues. Trimming took off 0 bases at V and 11 bases at J, with 14 bases between the two ends. CDR3 region: CASSVGDQGEQYF. The DNA for the CDR3 is TGTGCCAGCAGCGTAGGAGACCAGGGTGAGCAGTACTTC.

The V and J genes are TRBV7-2 and TRBJ2-2; TRBD1 aligns across 8 bases. With 4 bases clipped from V and 1 base from J, the junction kept 5 bases outside the gene matches. The CDR3 is 16 amino acids. Germline V gene sequence: CDR1 SGHTA, CDR2 FQGNSA. Here the CDR3 reads CASSYTGTGNTGELFF. The CDR3 DNA reads TGTGCCAGCAGCTACACCGGGACAGGGAACACCGGGGAGCTGTTTTTT.

This clone has only one observation. V is TRBV10-3 and J is TRBJ1-3, with TRBD1 identical over 7 bases. The V gene end was trimmed by 5 bases and the J gene end by 3 bases; junction bases not matched to a gene: 7. Germline CDR1 is ENHRY and CDR2 is SYGVKD. The CDR3 totals 15 residues. CDR3 nucleotides: TGTGCCATCAGTCCCTTAGGGGGCAGTGGAAACACCATATATTTT. It encodes CAISPLGGSGNTIYF.